This TCR beta chain was sequenced during a study of T cell changes during pregnancy in multiple sclerosis. This clone was seen only a few times. Only in-frame clones appear in the TCRdb table, and some are missing; sequencing was by immunoSEQ multiplex PCR. The sample lists 70,000 to 85,000 clones; about 91% were seen once. Germline values: CDR1 SGHDN, CDR2 FVKESK. With 5 bases removed from V and 1 base from J, the gap between germline ends came to 8 bases. CDR3 length: 13 amino acids. Sequencing was performed on peripheral blood, taken before pregnancy. The chain links TRBV14 to TRBJ1-2, with D hard to call. This TCR was recovered from a female donor with multiple sclerosis, enrolled in a pregnancy study. The CDR3 reads CASSGRGNYGYTF. CDR3 in DNA: TGTGCCAGCAGCGGACGGGGTAACTATGGCTACACCTTC.